Listed below are T cell receptor beta chains from one sample, sequenced in a study of T cells in Graves' hyperthyroidism and ophthalmopathy. Via MiXCR, TCRdb re-called the multiplex PCR reads, giving one row per CDR3 protein. The table records approximately 330,000 distinct CDR3 sequences, 18% of them present only once. Sequenced input: blood. The source of these receptors is a woman aged 50 to 60 with Graves' hyperthyroidism. The conserved cysteine and the conserved F or W are not part of the CDR3 here. Rows give clone size only sometimes, using once, few, many, or a class for an expanded clone.

clone_size | j_call | v_call | cdr3_aa
many | TRBJ1-3 | TRBV18 | ASSPPDVSGNTIY
many | TRBJ2-3 | TRBV12-3/TRBV12-4 | AEGTGAFDTQY
. | TRBJ1-2 | TRBV15 | ATSGGHNNYGYT
many | TRBJ2-7 | TRBV11-1 | ASSFSGNTYEQY
. | TRBJ1-6 | TRBV6-1 | ASRTSGTGGSPLH
many | TRBJ2-1 | TRBV20-1 | SARDFASGTYNEQF
many | TRBJ1-6 | TRBV12-3/TRBV12-4 | ASSLTGKNSPLH
many | TRBJ2-4 | TRBV6-2/TRBV6-3 | ASSWGYGGMNIQY
few | TRBJ2-3 | TRBV24-1 | ATGTGGTSTDTQY
many | TRBJ2-1 | TRBV7-8 | ASSLNEEQF
many | TRBJ2-3 | TRBV7-9 | ASSLGGQSTDTQY
many | TRBJ2-5 | TRBV2 | ASSEDSPAETQY
. | TRBJ1-4 | TRBV6-1 | ASSPSRWDEKLF
many | TRBJ1-5 | TRBV10-3 | AISRGTGEYQPQH
few | TRBJ2-7 | TRBV7-2 | ASSWGQQTYEQY
many | TRBJ2-1 | TRBV7-9 | ASSPQLADAYNEQF
. | TRBJ1-2 | TRBV7-2 | ASSLEVGRASYGYT
. | TRBJ2-7 | TRBV5-6 | ASSYGQGPHEQY
few | TRBJ2-1 | TRBV12-3/TRBV12-4 | ATAGSHNEQF
. | TRBJ1-6 | TRBV7-2 | ASSLGQGDSPLH
many | TRBJ2-7 | TRBV27 | ASRGRKAGGHAYEQY
few | TRBJ2-1 | TRBV28 | ASSPPPRLAGSNYNEQF
. | TRBJ1-6 | TRBV11-3 | ASSLTTNSPLH
. | TRBJ2-7 | TRBV27 | ASSEGLAGMYEQY
. | TRBJ2-1 | TRBV11-3 | ASSVTQPGEQF
. | TRBJ2-5 | TRBV6-1 | AISDLGQGGSETQY
few | TRBJ2-7 | TRBV27 | ASSYGTSGVGQY
many | TRBJ2-3 | TRBV28 | ATITYREGPDTQY
few | TRBJ1-2 | TRBV28 | ASLGEYGYT
many | TRBJ2-3 | TRBV2 | ASSWDYRERTDTQY
many | TRBJ2-7 | TRBV28 | ASTLGDSEQY
few | TRBJ2-7 | TRBV20-1 | SARGLAGASYEQY
many | TRBJ2-1 | TRBV20-1 | SAGAGGYNEQF
. | TRBJ2-3 | TRBV12-3/TRBV12-4 | ASTLQGDTQY
. | TRBJ2-2 | TRBV7-6 | ASSSGPAGVTGELF
. | TRBJ2-1 | TRBV12-3/TRBV12-4 | ASSLRGGLYVYNEQF
. | TRBJ1-2 | TRBV6-1 | ASSEAGRYGYT
many | TRBJ2-3 | TRBV7-8 | ASSSITDTQY
. | TRBJ2-1 | TRBV24-1 | ATSDSRGHEQF
many | TRBJ2-5 | TRBV5-1 | ASSLGGSGREETQY
. | TRBJ2-3 | TRBV4-1 | ASSLGASNTDTQY
. | TRBJ2-1 | TRBV6-5 | VSSLGQPSYNEQF